The T cell receptor (beta chain) described here comes from a study of T cell responses to AZD1222 COVID-19 vaccine. Libraries were prepared by immunoSEQ multiplex PCR; TCRdb keeps only in-frame clonotypes and omits some of them. The data contain roughly 80,000 clones, about 83% of them singletons. This CDR3 is 13 amino acids long. Germline CDR1 is LGHNA and CDR2 is YNFKEQ. Trimming removed 1 base at V and 3 bases at J, with 7 bases between. This chain connects TRBV4-2 to TRBJ2-7; no clear D gene. This TCR was recovered from an adult who received the AZD1222 COVID-19 vaccine. Material: peripheral blood, obtained 28 days after the second AZD1222 dose. The CDR3 is CASSQAPGYEQYF. The DNA of the CDR3 is TGTGCCAGCAGCCAAGCCCCGGGCTACGAGCAGTACTTC.